The rows below give T cell receptor beta chains drawn from one sample of a study of molecular identifiers for immune sequencing clone quantification. One entry per CDR3 protein results from TCRdb running MiXCR on the PCR reads. The sample includes 490,000 or so distinct CDR3 sequences, about 25% of them seen just once. Sequencing was carried out using naive CD8+ T cells from blood, with Jurkat cell RNA spiked in. The receptors stem from a human donor in good health. Some libraries in this study had Jurkat cell RNA spiked in. Each CDR3 is given with its conserved first and last residue. Each record gives: V gene, CDR3 length, clone size, D gene, J gene, CDR3 protein, CDR3 DNA. A D gene is named only where the DNA matches it firmly. Clone size appears in some rows only: once, few, many, or a class for an expanded clone.

TRBV20-1	15	-	TRBD2	TRBJ2-1	CSATPSASGTDEQFF	TGCAGTGCTACCCCCTCGGCTAGCGGGACGGATGAGCAGTTCTTC
TRBV7-9	12	few	-	TRBJ2-7	CASSGPGVEQYF	TGTGCCAGCAGCGGACCGGGGGTGGAGCAGTACTTC
TRBV6-5	14	many	TRBD1	TRBJ2-5	CASSYRQGQETQYF	TGTGCCAGCAGTTACCGACAGGGGCAAGAGACCCAGTACTTC
TRBV9	15	once	TRBD2	TRBJ2-5	CASSVGGGSQETQYF	TGTGCCAGCAGCGTAGGCGGGGGGTCCCAAGAGACCCAGTACTTC
TRBV5-6	14	-	-	TRBJ2-7	CASRRSPGWVEQYF	TGTGCCAGCAGACGGAGCCCAGGTTGGGTTGAGCAGTACTTC
TRBV7-9	12	many	-	TRBJ2-7	CASSSSPGEQYF	TGTGCCAGCAGCAGCAGTCCCGGGGAGCAGTACTTC
TRBV5-4	12	-	-	TRBJ2-3	CASSQEFDTQYF	TGTGCCAGCAGCCAGGAATTTGATACGCAGTATTTT
TRBV11-2	14	few	TRBD2	TRBJ2-5	CASSSGWEGETQYF	TGTGCCAGCAGCTCAGGGTGGGAGGGAGAGACCCAGTACTTC
TRBV12-3/TRBV12-4	13	few	-	TRBJ2-4	CASSFSPGNIQYF	TGTGCCAGCAGTTTCTCCCCGGGGAACATTCAGTACTTC
TRBV5-6	14	-	TRBD1	TRBJ2-7	CASSFRGTLYEQYF	TGTGCCAGCAGCTTCAGGGGGACACTCTACGAGCAGTACTTC
TRBV4-1	14	-	-	TRBJ2-1	CASSHRRPPDELFF	TGCGCCAGCAGCCATCGGAGGCCTCCGGATGAGCTGTTCTTC
TRBV30	15	-	TRBD2	TRBJ2-7	CAWSSGTSSSYEQYF	TGTGCCTGGAGTTCCGGGACTAGCAGCTCCTACGAGCAGTACTTC
TRBV12-3/TRBV12-4	17	few	-	TRBJ2-5	CASSSTPTLAPGETQYF	TGTGCCAGCAGTTCCACCCCAACCCTGGCCCCGGGGGAGACCCAGTACTTC
TRBV7-9	13	many	-	TRBJ1-5	CASSLNANQPQHF	TGTGCCAGCAGCTTAAACGCCAATCAGCCCCAGCATTTT
TRBV19	15	many	-	TRBJ2-3	CASSIWGPLADTQYF	TGTGCCAGTAGTATTTGGGGACCACTTGCGGATACGCAGTATTTT
TRBV20-1	14	many	TRBD1	TRBJ2-7	CSAQPGTGGLEQYF	TGCAGTGCTCAACCCGGGACAGGGGGACTCGAGCAGTACTTC
TRBV6-6	15	-	TRBD2	TRBJ2-1	CASSSSGVNFNEQFF	TGTGCCAGCAGTTCTAGCGGGGTGAACTTCAATGAGCAGTTCTTC
TRBV7-2	16	-	TRBD2	TRBJ2-3	CASSPLAGTITDTQYF	TGTGCCAGCAGTCCTTTAGCGGGGACGATCACAGATACGCAGTATTTT
TRBV30	14	few	-	TRBJ2-5	CAWSESEYQETQYF	TGTGCCTGGAGTGAGTCGGAATACCAAGAGACCCAGTACTTC
TRBV6-2/TRBV6-3	16	-	-	TRBJ1-1	CASSYPLGGFGAEASF	TGTGCCAGCAGTTACCCCTTGGGGGGATTTGGGGCTGAAGCTTCCTTT
TRBV7-2	15	many	-	TRBJ2-7	CASSLGGGPGYEQYF	TGTGCCAGCAGCTTAGGTGGAGGGCCGGGCTACGAGCAGTACTTC
TRBV6-5	15	many	-	TRBJ2-4	CASSYSSMGWDIQYF	TGTGCCAGCAGTTACTCTTCGATGGGCTGGGACATTCAGTACTTC
TRBV20-1	13	few	TRBD2	TRBJ2-7	CSGKWTSGYEQYF	TGCAGTGGCAAGTGGACTAGCGGCTACGAGCAGTACTTC
TRBV28	14	many	TRBD2	TRBJ2-7	CASSYREAPYEQYF	TGTGCCAGCAGTTACCGGGAGGCCCCCTACGAGCAGTACTTC
TRBV29-1	15	many	-	TRBJ1-3	CSVEGYGTSGNTIYF	TGCAGCGTTGAAGGCTACGGGACGTCTGGAAACACCATATATTTT
TRBV20-1	14	-	TRBD1	TRBJ1-1	CSASGTGVNTEAFF	TGCAGTGCTAGCGGGACAGGGGTGAACACTGAAGCTTTCTTT
TRBV4-1	17	-	-	TRBJ2-2	CASSQDRAGTNTGELFF	TGCGCCAGCAGCCAAGATCGGGCGGGTACGAACACCGGGGAGCTGTTTTTT
TRBV10-2	16	-	-	TRBJ1-1	CASSESVGVANTEAFF	TGCGCCAGCAGTGAGTCGGTGGGGGTCGCGAACACTGAAGCTTTCTTT
TRBV19	17	-	TRBD1	TRBJ1-5	CASSIWVQGAFNQPQHF	TGTGCCAGTAGTATCTGGGTGCAGGGGGCGTTCAATCAGCCCCAGCATTTT
TRBV4-2	17	-	-	TRBJ2-2	CASSQDAPGSGTGELFF	TGTGCCAGCAGCCAAGATGCCCCTGGTTCGGGGACCGGGGAGCTGTTTTTT
TRBV19	13	-	-	TRBJ2-5	CASSIVSQVTQYF	TGTGCCAGTAGTATAGTCAGCCAAGTGACCCAGTACTTC
TRBV19	12	few	-	TRBJ2-5	CASSDRQETQYF	TGTGCCAGTAGCGACAGACAAGAGACCCAGTACTTC
TRBV28	14	-	-	TRBJ1-3	CASSLGTPGNTIYF	TGTGCCAGCAGTTTGGGGACGCCTGGAAACACCATATATTTT
TRBV29-1	12	many	-	TRBJ2-2	CSVVLNTGELFF	TGCAGCGTTGTCTTGAACACCGGGGAGCTGTTTTTT
TRBV9	15	-	-	TRBJ2-2	CASSTRVTRTGELFF	TGTGCCAGCAGCACCCGGGTGACCCGAACCGGGGAGCTGTTTTTT
TRBV14	16	-	-	TRBJ1-2	CASSQGSGGYFYGYAF	TGTGCCAGCAGCCAAGGCTCCGGGGGCTATTTCTATGGCTACGCCTTC
TRBV19	13	-	-	TRBJ1-2	CASCPQGDYGYTF	TGTGCCAGTTGTCCCCAGGGTGACTATGGCTACACCTTC
TRBV13	12	-	-	TRBJ2-1	CASGFVGGSGFF	TGTGCCAGCGGGTTCGTGGGGGGATCAGGGTTCTTC
TRBV20-1	14	many	-	TRBJ1-1	CSAWTGTQNTEAFF	TGCAGTGCTTGGACCGGGACACAGAACACTGAAGCTTTCTTT
TRBV10-2	13	few	-	TRBJ2-3	CASSDSGSDTQYF	TGCGCCAGCAGTGACTCGGGATCAGATACGCAGTATTTT
TRBV30	10	many	-	TRBJ1-1	CAWKNTEAFF	TGTGCCTGGAAGAACACTGAAGCTTTCTTT
TRBV25-1	15	many	TRBD1	TRBJ2-5	CASSETGASFSPQYF	TGTGCCAGCAGTGAAACAGGGGCCTCCTTTTCTCCCCAGTACTTC
TRBV19	14	-	-	TRBJ2-7	CASSADTPYVEQYF	TGTGCCAGTAGTGCGGACACCCCCTACGTGGAGCAGTACTTC
TRBV7-9	16	-	TRBD2	TRBJ2-7	CASSPRGGGASYEQYF	TGTGCCAGCAGCCCACGGGGCGGGGGTGCCTCCTACGAGCAGTACTTC
TRBV11-2	15	-	-	TRBJ1-2	CASSLVPVSTYGYTF	TGTGCCAGTAGCTTAGTTCCAGTGAGTACCTATGGCTACACCTTC
TRBV19	17	-	TRBD2	TRBJ2-3	CASSRGLAGVDPDTQYF	TGTGCCAGTAGTAGGGGACTAGCGGGAGTCGACCCAGATACGCAGTATTTT
TRBV2	14	-	-	TRBJ1-5	CASSGGFSNQPQHF	TGTGCCAGCAGTGGCGGATTTAGCAATCAGCCCCAGCATTTT
TRBV27	15	-	TRBD1	TRBJ1-5	CASSLQGVNNQPQHF	TGTGCCAGCAGTTTACAGGGGGTTAACAATCAGCCCCAGCATTTT
TRBV25-1	13	-	-	TRBJ1-1	CASSDSNVVEAFF	TGTGCCAGCAGTGATTCCAACGTGGTTGAAGCTTTCTTT
TRBV6-4	13	-	-	TRBJ2-6	CAGREIGANVLTF	TGTGCCGGCAGGGAGATAGGGGCCAACGTCCTGACTTTC
TRBV7-9	13	many	-	TRBJ2-1	CASSPTNYNEQFF	TGTGCCAGCAGCCCGACTAACTACAATGAGCAGTTCTTC
TRBV4-1	16	many	-	TRBJ2-6	CASSQDHTSGANVLTF	TGCGCCAGCAGCCAAGACCACACCTCTGGGGCCAACGTCCTGACTTTC
TRBV7-9	14	many	-	TRBJ2-7	CASSLSSGSYEQYF	TGTGCCAGCAGCTTATCTTCGGGGTCCTACGAGCAGTACTTC
TRBV7-3	14	many	-	TRBJ2-2	CASSLGSGTGELFF	TGTGCCAGCAGTCTGGGCAGTGGTACCGGGGAGCTGTTTTTT
TRBV15	17	many	-	TRBJ2-7	CATSSIQRDGPKSGQYF	TGTGCCACCAGCAGTATTCAACGGGACGGCCCCAAATCCGGGCAGTACTTC
TRBV27	14	few	-	TRBJ2-3	CASSRLGERHTQYF	TGTGCCAGCAGCCGGTTGGGGGAGAGGCATACGCAGTATTTT
TRBV3-1	15	many	-	TRBJ1-3	CASSQDPNPGNTIYF	TGTGCCAGCAGCCAAGATCCCAACCCTGGAAACACCATATATTTT